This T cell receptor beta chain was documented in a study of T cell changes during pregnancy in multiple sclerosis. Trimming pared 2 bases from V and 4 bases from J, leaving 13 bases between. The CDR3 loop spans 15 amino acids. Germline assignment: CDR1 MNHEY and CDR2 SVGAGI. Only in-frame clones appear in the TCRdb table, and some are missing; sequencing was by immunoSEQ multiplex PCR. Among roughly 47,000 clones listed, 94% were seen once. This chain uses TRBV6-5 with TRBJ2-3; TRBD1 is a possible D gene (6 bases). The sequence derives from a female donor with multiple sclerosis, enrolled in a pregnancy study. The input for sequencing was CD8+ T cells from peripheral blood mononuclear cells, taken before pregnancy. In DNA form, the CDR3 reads TGTGCCAGCAGTTACACGGCAGGGGATGCAGATACGCAGTATTTT. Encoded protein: CASSYTAGDADTQYF.